Listed here are 28 T cell receptor beta chains from one sample, sequenced in a study of OX40 agonist ivuxolimab in advanced cancers. Libraries were prepared by immunoSEQ multiplex PCR; TCRdb keeps only in-frame clonotypes and omits some of them. The sample lists about 76,000 clones; over 75% were seen once. The source was CD4+ or CD8+ T cells sorted from blood, collected in a trial of the OX40 agonist ivuxolimab. The receptors were gathered from an adult with an advanced solid tumor such as melanoma, head and neck, liver or kidney cancer.

The chain is built from TRBV23-1 and TRBJ2-3, with D tentatively TRBD1 (5 bases). TRBV23-1 is marked as an open reading frame, function uncertain. This CDR3 is built from 16 residues. V was cut by 6 bases and J by 0 bases, with 16 bases left in between. CDR3 region: CASRRDKGHSTDTQYF. CDR3 DNA sequence: TGCGCCAGCAGGCGAGACAAGGGGCATAGCACAGATACGCAGTATTTT.

V gene TRBV30 combines with J gene TRBJ2-6, with 10 bases matching TRBD1. The V and J ends lost 4 bases and 3 bases, in that order; junction bases with no gene match: 9. Per the germline V gene, CDR1 is GTSNPN and CDR2 is SVGIG (reference sequence). The CDR3 length is 17 residues. This CDR3 is CAWTLGTGAVGANVLTF. The CDR3 region has the DNA TGTGCCTGGACCCTGGGGACAGGGGCTGTTGGGGCCAACGTCCTGACTTTC.

The V gene is TRBV5-1, the J gene TRBJ2-3, with 11 bases fitting TRBD2. The V gene's germline CDR1 is SGHRS and CDR2 YFSETQ. With 0 bases clipped from V and 4 bases from J, the junction kept 1 base outside the gene matches. The CDR3 has 15 residues. The CDR3 loop is CASSLASGGPDTQYF. Written as DNA, the CDR3 is TGCGCCAGCAGCTTGGCTAGCGGGGGGCCAGATACGCAGTATTTT.

This chain links TRBV9 with TRBJ1-5; D not certain. Between the trimmed V and J ends, which lost 3 bases and 3 bases, there was a span of 7 bases. Germline lookup yields CDR1 SGDLS and CDR2 YYNGEE. CDR3 length: 13 amino acids. CDR3 DNA sequence: TGTGCCAGCAGCGACGGGCTCAATCAGCCCCAGCATTTT. It translates to CASSDGLNQPQHF.

The chain is built from TRBV2 and TRBJ2-3, with 10 nucleotides matching TRBD2. Germline CDR1 reads SNHLY; CDR2 reads FYNNEI. The CDR3 has 15 residues. Trimming at V came to 4 bases and at J to 3 bases, leaving 4 bases not matched to a gene. CDR3: CASSGQRGGTDTQYF. The CDR3, as DNA: TGTGCCAGCAGTGGCCAGCGGGGGGGAACAGATACGCAGTATTTT. The complete variable domain, with remaining parts taken from reference TRBV2 and TRBJ2-3, reads EPEVTQTPSHQVTQMGQEVILRCVPISNHLYFYWYRQILGQKVEFLVSFYNNEISEKSEIFDDQFSVERPDGSNFTLKIRSTKLEDSAMYFCASSGQRGGTDTQYFGPGTRLTVL.

The V gene is TRBV7-3, the J gene TRBJ2-3; 10 nucleotides agree with TRBD2. CDR1 and CDR2 from the germline V gene are SGHTA and FQGTGA. Unmatched junction bases numbered 7, after V lost 2 bases and J lost 2 bases. This CDR3 comprises 17 residues. CDR3 sequence reads: CASSLGSTSGNTDTQYF. The CDR3 coding sequence is TGTGCCAGCAGCTTAGGTTCAACTAGCGGGAACACAGATACGCAGTATTTT.

The chain carries TRBV12-5 and TRBJ1-2, with 9 positions matching TRBD1. Germline CDR1 reads LGHNT; CDR2 reads FRNRAP. The J segment lost 7 bases and the V segment lost 5 bases, leaving 5 bases of the junction unmatched. The CDR3 has 13 residues. The CDR3 bases are TGTGCTAGTGGTATACCGGACAGGGGTGGCTACACCTTC. This gives the protein CASGIPDRGGYTF.

The chain couples TRBV9 to TRBJ1-1; the D gene is possibly TRBD1 (5 bases). Germline lookup yields CDR1 SGDLS and CDR2 YYNGEE. This CDR3 region has 15 residues. The germline V and J ends were trimmed by 2 bases and 0 bases, with 11 bases remaining between them. CDR3 DNA sequence: TGTGCCAGCAGCGTCTCCGGGACTCTGAACACTGAAGCTTTCTTT. This gives the protein CASSVSGTLNTEAFF. The whole variable domain, filled in from reference TRBV9 and TRBJ1-1, reads DSGVTQTPKHLITATGQRVTLRCSPRSGDLSVYWYQQSLDQGLQFLIQYYNGEERAKGNILERFSAQQFPDLHSELNLSSLELGDSALYFCASSVSGTLNTEAFFGQGTRLTVV.

This sequence joins TRBV6-6 and TRBJ1-1, with D possibly TRBD1 on 5 matching bases. The V end was cut by 6 bases, the J end by 1 base, with 9 bases between. The CDR3 is made up of 13 amino acids. Looked up from germline, CDR1 is MNHNY and CDR2 is SVGAGI (reference sequence). The CDR3 DNA follows: TGTGCCAGCAGGACCCAGGGGAACACTGAAGCTTTCTTT. Residues: CASRTQGNTEAFF.

The J gene is TRBJ2-7, the V gene TRBV18; 9 nucleotides line up with TRBD2. The CDR3 has 15 amino acids. J was trimmed by 3 bases and V by 2 bases; bases with no gene match: 5. The V gene's germline CDR1 is KGHSH and CDR2 LQKENI. The CDR3 coding sequence is TGTGCCAGCTCACCAATGGCTAGCGGGGACTACGAGCAGTACTTC. The encoded protein is CASSPMASGDYEQYF.

The V gene is TRBV7-2, the J gene TRBJ2-2; D remains ambiguous. The V gene lost 2 bases and the J gene lost 5 bases, with 9 bases spanning the gap. This CDR3 has 14 residues. Germline lookup yields CDR1 SGHTA and CDR2 FQGNSA. Written as DNA, the CDR3 is TGTGCCAGCAGCTTAAGTCACTTTACCGGGGAGCTGTTTTTT. Amino acids: CASSLSHFTGELFF.

The genes are TRBV19 and TRBJ2-3, with 10 bases identical to TRBD2. V gave up 4 bases and J gave up 4 bases; unmatched junction bases: 11. The length of the CDR3 is 17 residues. The germline CDR1 and CDR2 sequences are LNHDA and SQIVND (reference sequence). CDR3 in DNA: TGTGCCAGTAGTACTAGCGGGGGTTTCACACTCGCAGATACGCAGTATTTT. This sequence encodes CASSTSGGFTLADTQYF.

The genes are TRBV19 and TRBJ2-5; TRBD2 might be the D (5 bases). V gave up 6 bases and J gave up 1 base, with 15 bases separating them. Looked up from germline, CDR1 is LNHDA and CDR2 is SQIVND (reference sequence). The CDR3 is made up of 15 amino acids. CDR3: CASSNSGLSQETQYF. The CDR3 DNA follows: TGTGCCAGTAGCAATTCAGGACTGTCCCAAGAGACCCAGTACTTC.

V gene TRBV2 combines with J gene TRBJ1-1; no clear D. CDR1 is SNHLY and CDR2 is FYNNEI in the germline V gene. The CDR3 contains 12 residues. V lost 6 bases and J 2 bases, leaving 7 bases between the germline ends. DNA of the CDR3: TGTGCCAGCAGGAGGGTCAACACTGAAGCTTTCTTT. It translates to CASRRVNTEAFF.

The chain uses TRBV2 and TRBJ1-2; TRBD1 might be the D (6 bases). This CDR3 is 15 amino acids long. CDR1 is SNHLY and CDR2 is FYNNEI in the germline V gene. V was shortened by 3 bases and J by 2 bases, with 13 bases between the two germline ends. CDR3 sequence: CASSETGGTNYGYTF. CDR3 sequence (DNA): TGTGCCAGCAGTGAGACAGGAGGGACGAACTATGGCTACACCTTC. The whole variable domain, filled in from reference TRBV2 and TRBJ1-2, reads EPEVTQTPSHQVTQMGQEVILRCVPISNHLYFYWYRQILGQKVEFLVSFYNNEISEKSEIFDDQFSVERPDGSNFTLKIRSTKLEDSAMYFCASSETGGTNYGYTFGSGTRLTVV.

The chain employs TRBV7-2 and TRBJ2-3; possible D gene TRBD2, 6 bases. Trimming cost V 0 bases and J 6 bases, with 13 bases left between them. The CDR3 covers 15 residues. Germline CDR1 SGHTA, CDR2 FQGNSA. CDR3 sequence reads: CASSLAPFRGDTQYF. The CDR3 region has the DNA TGTGCCAGCAGCTTAGCCCCCTTCCGGGGGGATACGCAGTATTTT. The whole variable domain, remainder taken from reference TRBV7-2 and TRBJ2-3, is GAGVSQSPSNKVTEKGKDVELRCDPISGHTALYWYRQSLGQGLEFLIYFQGNSAPDKSGLPSDRFSAERTGGSVSTLTIQRTQQEDSAVYLCASSLAPFRGDTQYFGPGTRLTVL.

V is TRBV19 and J is TRBJ2-2; 15 bases align to TRBD2. The CDR3 length is 18 residues. From germline, CDR1 is LNHDA and CDR2 SQIVND (reference sequence). With 8 bases clipped from V and 3 bases from J, the junction kept 10 bases outside the gene matches. The CDR3 DNA sequence: TGTGCCAGTGGGCCGGGACTAGCGGGGGGCCGTTACACCGGGGAGCTGTTTTTT. Translated, it gives CASGPGLAGGRYTGELFF.

This clone was observed a few times. V is TRBV12-5 and J is TRBJ2-1; D assignment may be TRBD1 or TRBD2 (5 bases each). The germline V and J ends were trimmed by 1 base and 3 bases, with 10 bases remaining between them. This CDR3 is built from 15 residues. In germline, CDR1 is LGHNT, CDR2 FRNRAP. As DNA, the CDR3 is TGTGCTAGTGGTTTGGGGCAGGGACGCTACAATGAGCAGTTCTTC. Translating it yields CASGLGQGRYNEQFF. Drawing the rest from reference TRBV12-5 and TRBJ2-1, the complete variable domain is DARVTQTPRHKVTEMGQEVTMRCQPILGHNTVFWYRQTMMQGLELLAYFRNRAPLDDSGMPKDRFSAEMPDATLATLKIQPSEPRDSAVYFCASGLGQGRYNEQFFGPGTRLTVL.

This clone has only a few counts. The rearrangement uses TRBV7-2 and TRBJ1-2; D gene ambiguous. V was cut by 4 bases and J by 8 bases, with 17 bases left in between. Germline V gene data show CDR1 as SGHTA and CDR2 as FQGNSA. CDR3 length: 14 amino acids. The CDR3 DNA reads TGTGCCAGCAGCTCCCGTTTTCCGGCGGGAGGCTACACCTTC. Its protein is CASSSRFPAGGYTF.

V is TRBV7-6 and J is TRBJ2-5; D gene unclear. V was shortened by 3 bases and J by 5 bases, with 16 bases between the two germline ends. CDR3 length: 15 residues. CDR1 is SGHVS and CDR2 is FNYEAQ in the germline V gene. The CDR3 here is CASSLTATFGETQYF. CDR3 nucleotide sequence: TGTGCCAGCAGCTTGACCGCGACTTTTGGGGAGACCCAGTACTTC.

CDR3 loop: CASSDRLGEKLFF. The CDR3 nucleotides read TGTGCCAGCAGCGATCGCTTGGGTGAAAAACTGTTTTTT. The chain employs TRBV7-9 and TRBJ1-4, with unresolved D. CDR3 length equals 13 residues. Trimming cost V 5 bases and J 7 bases, with 11 bases left between them. Germline CDR1 SEHNR, CDR2 FQNEAQ (reference sequence).

The chain has TRBV30 and TRBJ1-5; D ambiguous. Germline values: CDR1 GTSNPN, CDR2 SVGIG (reference sequence). Deletions cut 0 bases from V and 0 bases from J, with 3 bases between. The CDR3 loop spans 13 amino acids. For the CDR3, the DNA is TGTGCCTGGAGTGTCATTAGCAATCAGCCCCAGCATTTT. Translating gives CAWSVISNQPQHF.

This clone has only a few counts. This rearrangement joins TRBV30 to TRBJ1-5; TRBD1 matches at 7 bases. V shed 0 bases, J shed 3 bases, and the junction held 8 bases outside the gene matches. The CDR3 length is 16 residues. The V gene's germline CDR1 is GTSNPN and CDR2 SVGIG (reference sequence). This chain's CDR3 is CAWSVRGQLLNQPQHF. In DNA, the CDR3 is TGTGCCTGGAGTGTACGGGGACAGCTCCTCAATCAGCCCCAGCATTTT.

The chain employs TRBV6-5 and TRBJ2-2, with TRBD1 identical over 7 bases. Germline V gives CDR1 MNHEY, CDR2 SVGAGI. After removal of 2 bases from V and 5 bases from J, the junction contained 2 bases not matched to a gene. The CDR3 runs to 14 residues. This CDR3 is CASSYPQGTGELFF. Here the CDR3 DNA reads TGTGCCAGCAGTTACCCACAGGGGACCGGGGAGCTGTTTTTT.

This clone has only one observation. The rearrangement joins TRBV6-5 to TRBJ2-5; 11 bases are a match to TRBD2. CDR3 length: 15 amino acids. The V and J ends lost 4 bases and 5 bases, in that order; junction bases with no gene match: 6. From germline, CDR1 is MNHEY and CDR2 SVGAGI. The CDR3 region is CASSWVTSGVETQYF. DNA for the CDR3: TGTGCCAGCAGTTGGGTGACTAGCGGGGTTGAGACCCAGTACTTC.

The chain employs TRBV5-1 and TRBJ2-3; D might be TRBD1 or TRBD2, each matching 6 bases. The V end lost 7 bases, the J end lost 4 bases, and 13 bases lay between the germline ends. Germline loops: CDR1 SGHRS, CDR2 YFSETQ. The CDR3 is 13 residues long. CDR3 residues: CASEGGSSDTQYF. CDR3 sequence (DNA): TGCGCCAGCGAGGGGGGCAGTTCAGATACGCAGTATTTT.

This rearrangement joins TRBV7-2 to TRBJ2-2; 9 bases line up with TRBD1. This CDR3 region has 16 residues. The V gene's germline CDR1 is SGHTA and CDR2 FQGNSA. The ends lost 5 bases at V and 4 bases at J; junction bases unmatched: 8. The chain's CDR3 is CASSLQGASATGELFF. For the CDR3, the DNA is TGTGCCAGCAGCCTACAGGGGGCAAGTGCCACCGGGGAGCTGTTTTTT.

V is TRBV2 and J is TRBJ2-7; either TRBD1 or TRBD2 may fit D (5 bases each). The CDR3 extends over 16 amino acids. Trimming shortened V by 8 bases and J by 0 bases, and 20 bases separated the two germline ends. From germline, CDR1 is SNHLY and CDR2 FYNNEI. The CDR3 DNA is TGTGCCAGCGGGCCTGGGACCTTTGCTAGCTCCTACGAGCAGTACTTC. Translation: CASGPGTFASSYEQYF.